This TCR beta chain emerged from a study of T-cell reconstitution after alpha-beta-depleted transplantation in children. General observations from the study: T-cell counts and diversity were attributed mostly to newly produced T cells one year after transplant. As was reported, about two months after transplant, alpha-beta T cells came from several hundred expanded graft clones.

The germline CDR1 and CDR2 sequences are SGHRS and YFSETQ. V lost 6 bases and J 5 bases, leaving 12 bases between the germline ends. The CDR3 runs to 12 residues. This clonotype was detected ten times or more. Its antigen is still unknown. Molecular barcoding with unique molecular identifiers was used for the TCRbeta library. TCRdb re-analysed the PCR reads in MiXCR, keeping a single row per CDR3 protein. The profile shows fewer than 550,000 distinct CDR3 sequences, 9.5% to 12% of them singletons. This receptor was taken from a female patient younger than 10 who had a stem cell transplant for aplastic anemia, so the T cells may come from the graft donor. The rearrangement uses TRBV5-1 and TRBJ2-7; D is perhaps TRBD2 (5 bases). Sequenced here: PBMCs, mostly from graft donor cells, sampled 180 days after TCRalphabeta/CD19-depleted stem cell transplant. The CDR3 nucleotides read TGCGCCAGCACGGAGATCGGGAACGAGCAGTACTTC. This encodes CASTEIGNEQYF.